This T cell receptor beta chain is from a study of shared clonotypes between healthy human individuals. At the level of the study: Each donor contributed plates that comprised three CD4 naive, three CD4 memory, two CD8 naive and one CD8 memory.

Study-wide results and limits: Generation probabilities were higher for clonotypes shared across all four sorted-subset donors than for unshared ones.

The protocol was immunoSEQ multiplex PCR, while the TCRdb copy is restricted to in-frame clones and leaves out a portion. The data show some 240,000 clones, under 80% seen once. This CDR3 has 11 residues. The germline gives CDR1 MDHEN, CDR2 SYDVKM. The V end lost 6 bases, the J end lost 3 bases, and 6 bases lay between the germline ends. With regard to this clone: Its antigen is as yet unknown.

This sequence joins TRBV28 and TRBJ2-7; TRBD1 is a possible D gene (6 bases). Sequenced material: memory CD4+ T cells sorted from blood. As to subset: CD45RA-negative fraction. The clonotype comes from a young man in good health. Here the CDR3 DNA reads TGTGCCAGCAGAGGGGGCTACGAGCAGTACTTC. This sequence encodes CASRGGYEQYF.